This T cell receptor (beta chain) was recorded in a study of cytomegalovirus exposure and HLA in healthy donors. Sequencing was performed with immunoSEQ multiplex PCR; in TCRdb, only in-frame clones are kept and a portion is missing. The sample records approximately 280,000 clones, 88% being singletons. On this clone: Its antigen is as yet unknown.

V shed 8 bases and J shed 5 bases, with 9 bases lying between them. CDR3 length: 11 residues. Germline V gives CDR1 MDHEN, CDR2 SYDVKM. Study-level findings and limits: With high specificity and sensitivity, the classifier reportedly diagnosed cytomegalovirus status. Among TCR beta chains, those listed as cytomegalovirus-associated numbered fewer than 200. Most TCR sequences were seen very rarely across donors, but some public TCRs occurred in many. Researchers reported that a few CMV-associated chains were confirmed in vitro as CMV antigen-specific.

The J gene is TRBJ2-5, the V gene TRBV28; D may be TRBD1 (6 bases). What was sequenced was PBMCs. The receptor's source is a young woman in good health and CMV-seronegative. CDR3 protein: CASVGAETQYF. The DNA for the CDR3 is TGTGCCAGCGTGGGGGCCGAGACCCAGTACTTC.